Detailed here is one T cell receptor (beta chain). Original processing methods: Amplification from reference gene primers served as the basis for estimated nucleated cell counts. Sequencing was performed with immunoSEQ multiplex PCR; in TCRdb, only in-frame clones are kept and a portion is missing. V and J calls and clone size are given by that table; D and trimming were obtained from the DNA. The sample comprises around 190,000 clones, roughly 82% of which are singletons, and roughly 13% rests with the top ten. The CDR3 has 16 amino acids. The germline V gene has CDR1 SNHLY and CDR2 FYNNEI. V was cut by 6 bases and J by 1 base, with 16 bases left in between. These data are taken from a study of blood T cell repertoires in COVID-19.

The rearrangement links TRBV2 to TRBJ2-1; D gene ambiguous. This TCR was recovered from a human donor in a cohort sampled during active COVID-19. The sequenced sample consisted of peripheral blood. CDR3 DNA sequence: TGTGCCAGCAGAAAGTCTAGGCGTAATTCCTACAATGAGCAGTTCTTC. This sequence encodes CASRKSRRNSYNEQFF.